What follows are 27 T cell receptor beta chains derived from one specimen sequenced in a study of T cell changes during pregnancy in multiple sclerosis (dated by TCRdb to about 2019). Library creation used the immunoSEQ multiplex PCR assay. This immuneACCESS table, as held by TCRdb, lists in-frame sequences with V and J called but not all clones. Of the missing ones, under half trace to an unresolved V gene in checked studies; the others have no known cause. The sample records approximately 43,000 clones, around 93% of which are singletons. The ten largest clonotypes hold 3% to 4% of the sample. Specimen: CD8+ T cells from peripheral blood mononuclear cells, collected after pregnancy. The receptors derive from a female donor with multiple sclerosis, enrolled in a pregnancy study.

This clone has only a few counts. CDR3 in DNA: TGTGCCAGCAGTTATTTAGGGGATACTGGAAACACCATATATTTT. It translates to CASSYLGDTGNTIYF. The rearrangement uses TRBV6-9 and TRBJ1-3; possible D gene TRBD1, 5 bases. V was clipped by 1 base and J by 2 bases, with 9 bases between them. This CDR3 spans 15 amino acids. The germline gives CDR1 MNHGY, CDR2 SVAAGI.

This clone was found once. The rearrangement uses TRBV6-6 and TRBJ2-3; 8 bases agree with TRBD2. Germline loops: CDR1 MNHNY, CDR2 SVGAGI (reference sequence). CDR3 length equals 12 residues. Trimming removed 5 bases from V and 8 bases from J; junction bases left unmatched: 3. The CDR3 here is CASSQTSATQYF. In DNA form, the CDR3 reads TGTGCCAGCAGTCAGACTAGCGCTACGCAGTATTTT.

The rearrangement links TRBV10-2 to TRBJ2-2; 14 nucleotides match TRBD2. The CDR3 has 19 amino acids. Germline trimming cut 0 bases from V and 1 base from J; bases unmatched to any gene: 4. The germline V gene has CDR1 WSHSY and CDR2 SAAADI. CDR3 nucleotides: TGCGCCAGCAGTGAGTCGACTAGCGGGAGGGCCGAGAACACCGGGGAGCTGTTTTTT. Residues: CASSESTSGRAENTGELFF.

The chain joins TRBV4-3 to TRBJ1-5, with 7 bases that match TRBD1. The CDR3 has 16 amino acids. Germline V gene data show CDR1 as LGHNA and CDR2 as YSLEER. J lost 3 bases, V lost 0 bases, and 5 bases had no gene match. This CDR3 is CASSQEVDRDNQPQHF. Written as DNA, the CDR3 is TGCGCCAGCAGCCAAGAGGTTGACAGGGACAATCAGCCCCAGCATTTT.

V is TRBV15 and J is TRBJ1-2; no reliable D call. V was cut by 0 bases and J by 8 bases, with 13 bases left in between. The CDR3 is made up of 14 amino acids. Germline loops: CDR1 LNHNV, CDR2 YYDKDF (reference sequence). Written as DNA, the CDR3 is TGTGCCACCAGCAGAGATCCCTCAGAGGGAGGCTACACCTTC. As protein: CATSRDPSEGGYTF.

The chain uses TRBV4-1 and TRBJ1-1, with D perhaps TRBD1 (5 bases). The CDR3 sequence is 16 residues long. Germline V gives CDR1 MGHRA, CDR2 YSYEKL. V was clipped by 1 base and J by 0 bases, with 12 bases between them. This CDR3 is CASSQVQGALNTEAFF. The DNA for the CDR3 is TGCGCCAGCAGCCAAGTGCAAGGGGCGCTGAACACTGAAGCTTTCTTT.

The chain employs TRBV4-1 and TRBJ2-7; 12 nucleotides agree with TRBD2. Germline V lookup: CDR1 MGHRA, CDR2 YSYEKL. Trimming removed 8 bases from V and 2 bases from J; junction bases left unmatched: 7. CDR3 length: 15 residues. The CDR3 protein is CASGPLAGGPYEQYF. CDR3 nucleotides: TGCGCCAGCGGCCCCCTAGCGGGAGGGCCCTACGAGCAGTACTTC.

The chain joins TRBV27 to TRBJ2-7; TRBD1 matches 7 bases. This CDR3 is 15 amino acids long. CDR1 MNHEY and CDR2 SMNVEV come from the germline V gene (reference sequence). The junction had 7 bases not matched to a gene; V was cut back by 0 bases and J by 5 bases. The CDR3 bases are TGTGCCAGCAGTTTATCGACAGGGCCACTCCACGAGCAGTACTTC. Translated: CASSLSTGPLHEQYF.

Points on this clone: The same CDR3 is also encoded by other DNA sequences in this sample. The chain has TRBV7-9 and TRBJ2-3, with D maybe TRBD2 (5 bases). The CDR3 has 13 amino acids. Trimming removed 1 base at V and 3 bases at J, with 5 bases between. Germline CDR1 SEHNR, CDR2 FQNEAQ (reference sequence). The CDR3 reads CASSLGGTDTQYF. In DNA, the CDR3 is TGTGCCAGCAGCTTAGGCGGGACAGATACGCAGTATTTT.

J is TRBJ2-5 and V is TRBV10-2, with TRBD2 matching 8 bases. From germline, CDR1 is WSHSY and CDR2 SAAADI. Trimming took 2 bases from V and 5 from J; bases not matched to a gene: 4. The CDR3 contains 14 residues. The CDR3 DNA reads TGCGCCAGCAGTGAGACTAGCGGTAGGGAGACCCAGTACTTC. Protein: CASSETSGRETQYF.

The CDR3: CASSNRGSYEQYF. CDR3 DNA sequence: TGTGCCAGCAGTAACAGGGGTTCCTACGAGCAGTACTTC. The chain links TRBV7-2 to TRBJ2-7; 7 bases are shared with TRBD1. The germline CDR1 and CDR2 sequences are SGHTA and FQGNSA. J gave up 1 base and V 6 bases, and 3 bases lay outside the gene matches. The CDR3 contains 13 residues.

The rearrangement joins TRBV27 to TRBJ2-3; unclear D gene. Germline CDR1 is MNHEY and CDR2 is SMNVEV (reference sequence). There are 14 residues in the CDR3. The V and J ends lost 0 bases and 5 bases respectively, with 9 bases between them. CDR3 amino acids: CASSLSPLLDTQYF. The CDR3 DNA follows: TGTGCCAGCAGTTTATCCCCCCTGTTAGATACGCAGTATTTT.

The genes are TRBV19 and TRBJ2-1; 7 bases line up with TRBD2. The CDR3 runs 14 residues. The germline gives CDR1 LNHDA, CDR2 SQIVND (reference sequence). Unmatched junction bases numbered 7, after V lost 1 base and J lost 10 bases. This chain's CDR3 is CASSIASSGIEQFF. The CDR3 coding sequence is TGTGCCAGTAGTATAGCATCTAGCGGTATCGAGCAGTTCTTC.

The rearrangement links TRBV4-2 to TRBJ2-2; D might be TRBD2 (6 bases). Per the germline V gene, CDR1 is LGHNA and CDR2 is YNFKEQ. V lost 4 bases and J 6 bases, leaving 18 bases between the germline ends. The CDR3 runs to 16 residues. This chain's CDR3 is CASSPGIDGSPGELFF. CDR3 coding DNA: TGTGCCAGCAGCCCCGGAATTGACGGGAGCCCCGGGGAGCTGTTTTTT.

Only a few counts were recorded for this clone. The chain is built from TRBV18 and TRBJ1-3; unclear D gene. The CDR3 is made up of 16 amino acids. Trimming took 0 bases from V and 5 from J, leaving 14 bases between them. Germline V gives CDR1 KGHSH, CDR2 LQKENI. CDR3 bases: TGTGCCAGCTCACCACCGGAGGGAGTCCGAAGAAACACCATATATTTT. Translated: CASSPPEGVRRNTIYF. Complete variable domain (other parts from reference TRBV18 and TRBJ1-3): NAGVMQNPRHLVRRRGQEARLRCSPMKGHSHVYWYRQLPEEGLKFMVYLQKENIIDESGMPKERFSAEFPKEGPSILRIQQVVRGDSAAYFCASSPPEGVRRNTIYFGEGSWLTVV.

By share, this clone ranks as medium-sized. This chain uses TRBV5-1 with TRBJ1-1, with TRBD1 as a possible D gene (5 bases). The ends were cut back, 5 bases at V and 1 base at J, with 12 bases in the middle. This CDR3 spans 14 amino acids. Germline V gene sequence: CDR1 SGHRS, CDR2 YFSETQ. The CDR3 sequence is CASSSGTENTEAFF. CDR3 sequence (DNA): TGCGCCAGCAGTTCCGGGACTGAGAACACTGAAGCTTTCTTT.

DNA of the CDR3: TGCGCCAGCAGCCAAGGGCTACTCAGCGCTGAAGCTTTCTTT. Residues: CASSQGLLSAEAFF. This chain connects TRBV4-1 to TRBJ1-1; D is undetermined. The CDR3 totals 14 residues. With 1 base removed from V and 6 bases from J, the gap between germline ends came to 12 bases. Germline values: CDR1 MGHRA, CDR2 YSYEKL.

CDR3 in amino acids: CASSYAGNYQETQYF. The CDR3 DNA follows: TGTGCCAGCAGTTACGCCGGGAACTACCAAGAGACCCAGTACTTC. This chain connects TRBV6-5 to TRBJ2-5, with D perhaps TRBD2 (5 bases). Trimming stripped 2 bases from V and 0 bases from J, with 10 bases between. Germline V lookup: CDR1 MNHEY, CDR2 SVGAGI. The CDR3 extends over 15 amino acids.

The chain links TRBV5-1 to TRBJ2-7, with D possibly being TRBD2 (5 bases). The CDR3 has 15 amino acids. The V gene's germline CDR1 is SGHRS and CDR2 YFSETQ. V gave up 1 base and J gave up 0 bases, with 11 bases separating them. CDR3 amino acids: CASSLRADLSYEQYF. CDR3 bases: TGCGCCAGCAGCTTGCGAGCGGATCTCTCCTACGAGCAGTACTTC.

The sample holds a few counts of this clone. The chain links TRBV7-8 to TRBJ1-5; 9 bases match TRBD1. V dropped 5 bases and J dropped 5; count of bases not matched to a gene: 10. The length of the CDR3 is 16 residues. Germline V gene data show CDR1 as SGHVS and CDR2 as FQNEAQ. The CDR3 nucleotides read TGTGCCAGCAGCCCGGGGGGACAGGGTGAAGATCAGCCCCAGCATTTT. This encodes CASSPGGQGEDQPQHF.

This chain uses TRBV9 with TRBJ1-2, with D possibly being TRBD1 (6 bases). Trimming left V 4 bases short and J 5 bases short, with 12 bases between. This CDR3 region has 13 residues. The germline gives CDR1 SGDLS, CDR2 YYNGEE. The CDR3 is CASSPRTGYGYTF. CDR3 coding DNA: TGTGCCAGCAGCCCTCGCACAGGGTATGGCTACACCTTC. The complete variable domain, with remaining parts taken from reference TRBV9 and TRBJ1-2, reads DSGVTQTPKHLITATGQRVTLRCSPRSGDLSVYWYQQSLDQGLQFLIQYYNGEERAKGNILERFSAQQFPDLHSELNLSSLELGDSALYFCASSPRTGYGYTFGSGTRLTVV.

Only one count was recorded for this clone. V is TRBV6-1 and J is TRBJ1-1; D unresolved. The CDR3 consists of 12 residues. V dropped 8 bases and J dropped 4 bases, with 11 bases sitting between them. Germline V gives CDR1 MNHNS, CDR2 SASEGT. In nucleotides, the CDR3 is TGTGCCAGCGGCATGGAGAGCACTGAAGCTTTCTTT. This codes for CASGMESTEAFF.

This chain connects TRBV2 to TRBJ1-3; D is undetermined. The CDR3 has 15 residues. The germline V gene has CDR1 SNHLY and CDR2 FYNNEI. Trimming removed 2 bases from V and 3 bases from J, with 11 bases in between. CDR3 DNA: TGTGCCAGCAGTGAACACCCAATAGATGGAAACACCATATATTTT. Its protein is CASSEHPIDGNTIYF.

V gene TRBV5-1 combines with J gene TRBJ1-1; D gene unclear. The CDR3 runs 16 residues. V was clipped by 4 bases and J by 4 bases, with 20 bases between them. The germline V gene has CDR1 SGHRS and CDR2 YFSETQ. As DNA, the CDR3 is TGCGCCAGCAGCCCAGACACCGTTACCCCCCCCACTGAAGCTTTCTTT. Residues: CASSPDTVTPPTEAFF.

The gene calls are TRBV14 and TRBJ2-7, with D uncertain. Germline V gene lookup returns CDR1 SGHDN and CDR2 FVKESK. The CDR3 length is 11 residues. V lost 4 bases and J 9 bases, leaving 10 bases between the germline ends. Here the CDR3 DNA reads TGTGCCAGCAGCCTCGGTCTAGTGCAGTACTTC. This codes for CASSLGLVQYF.

CDR3 bases: TGCGCCAGCAGCTTGTGGGACATGAACACTGAAGCTTTCTTT. Amino acids: CASSLWDMNTEAFF. The rearrangement links TRBV5-1 to TRBJ1-1, with D maybe TRBD1 (6 bases). Germline CDR1 SGHRS, CDR2 YFSETQ. Trimming pared 1 base from V and 0 bases from J, leaving 7 bases between. The CDR3 covers 14 residues.

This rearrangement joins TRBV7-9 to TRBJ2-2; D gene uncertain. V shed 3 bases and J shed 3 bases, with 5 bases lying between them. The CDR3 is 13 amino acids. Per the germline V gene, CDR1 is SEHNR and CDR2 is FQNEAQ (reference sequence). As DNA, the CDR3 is TGTGCCAGCAGCTTTATCTACACCGGGGAGCTGTTTTTT. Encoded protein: CASSFIYTGELFF.